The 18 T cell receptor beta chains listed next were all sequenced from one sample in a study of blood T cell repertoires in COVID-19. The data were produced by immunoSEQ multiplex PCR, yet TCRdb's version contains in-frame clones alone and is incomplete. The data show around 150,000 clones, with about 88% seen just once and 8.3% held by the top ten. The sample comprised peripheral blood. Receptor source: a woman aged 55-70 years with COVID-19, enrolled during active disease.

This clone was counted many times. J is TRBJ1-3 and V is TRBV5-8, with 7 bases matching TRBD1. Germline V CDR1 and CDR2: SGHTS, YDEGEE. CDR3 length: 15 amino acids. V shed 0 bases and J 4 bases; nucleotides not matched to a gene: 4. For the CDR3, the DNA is TGTGCCAGCAGCTTGGAGGGGGCCCTCGGAAACACCATATATTTT. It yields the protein CASSLEGALGNTIYF.

The DNA for the CDR3 is TGTGCCAGCAGCAGGGTGATCAACACTGAAGCTTTCTTT. Protein: CASSRVINTEAFF. The chain recombines TRBV19 with TRBJ1-1, with a possible D match to TRBD1 (5 bases). There are 13 residues in the CDR3. The V end lost 9 bases, the J end lost 2 bases, and 13 bases lay between the germline ends. Per germline, CDR1 LNHDA and CDR2 SQIVND (reference sequence).

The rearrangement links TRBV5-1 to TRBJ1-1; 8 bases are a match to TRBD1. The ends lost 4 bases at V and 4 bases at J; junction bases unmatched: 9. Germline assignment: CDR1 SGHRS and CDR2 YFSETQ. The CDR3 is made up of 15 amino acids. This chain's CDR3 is CASSPRQGAATEAFF. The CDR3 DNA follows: TGCGCCAGCAGCCCAAGGCAGGGGGCCGCCACTGAAGCTTTCTTT.

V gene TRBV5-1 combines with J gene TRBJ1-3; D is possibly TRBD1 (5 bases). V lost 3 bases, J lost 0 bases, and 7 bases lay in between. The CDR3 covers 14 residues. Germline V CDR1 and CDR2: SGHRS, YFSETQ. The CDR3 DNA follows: TGCGCCAGCAGCTCGGACAACTCTGGAAACACCATATATTTT. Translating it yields CASSSDNSGNTIYF. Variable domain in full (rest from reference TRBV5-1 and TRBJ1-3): KAGVTQTPRYLIKTRGQQVTLSCSPISGHRSVSWYQQTPGQGLQFLFEYFSETQRNKGNFPGRFSGRQFSNSRSEMNVSTLELGDSALYLCASSSDNSGNTIYFGEGSWLTVV.

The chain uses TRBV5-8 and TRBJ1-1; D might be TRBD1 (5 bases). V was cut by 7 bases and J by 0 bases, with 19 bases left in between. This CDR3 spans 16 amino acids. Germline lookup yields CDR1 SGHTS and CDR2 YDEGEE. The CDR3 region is CASGAGQPLLNTEAFF. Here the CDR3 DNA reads TGTGCCAGCGGTGCAGGGCAGCCACTGCTGAACACTGAAGCTTTCTTT. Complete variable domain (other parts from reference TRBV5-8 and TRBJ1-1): EAGVTQSPTHLIKTRGQQATLRCSPISGHTSVYWYQQALGLGLQFLLWYDEGEERNRGNFPPRFSGRQFPNYSSELNVNALELEDSALYLCASGAGQPLLNTEAFFGQGTRLTVV.

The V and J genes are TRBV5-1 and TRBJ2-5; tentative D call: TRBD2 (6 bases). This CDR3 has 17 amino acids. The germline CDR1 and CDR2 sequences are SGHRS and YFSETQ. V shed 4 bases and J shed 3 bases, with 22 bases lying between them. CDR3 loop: CASSGGSGRLGEETQYF. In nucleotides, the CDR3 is TGCGCCAGCAGCGGCGGGTCCGGGCGACTAGGGGAAGAGACCCAGTACTTC.

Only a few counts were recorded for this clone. The chain's CDR3 is CASSPSAGGFETQYF. The CDR3 DNA is TGTGCCAGCAGCCCCTCAGCGGGAGGGTTTGAGACCCAGTACTTC. This chain uses TRBV3-1 (or the pseudogene TRBV3-2) with TRBJ2-5; 10 positions match TRBD2. There are 15 residues in the CDR3. CDR1 is LGHDT, CDR2 YNNKEL, per germline (reference sequence). Germline trimming cut 4 bases from V and 5 bases from J; bases unmatched to any gene: 7.

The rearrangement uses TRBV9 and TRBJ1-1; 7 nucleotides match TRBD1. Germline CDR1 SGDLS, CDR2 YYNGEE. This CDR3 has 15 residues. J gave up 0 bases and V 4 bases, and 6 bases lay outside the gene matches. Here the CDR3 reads CASSLTGTVNTEAFF. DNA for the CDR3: TGTGCCAGCAGCCTGACAGGGACGGTGAACACTGAAGCTTTCTTT.

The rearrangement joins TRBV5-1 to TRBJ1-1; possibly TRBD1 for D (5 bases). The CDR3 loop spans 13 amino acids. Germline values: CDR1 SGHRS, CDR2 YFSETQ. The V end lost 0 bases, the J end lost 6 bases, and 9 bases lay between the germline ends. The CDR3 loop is CASSLADSPEAFF. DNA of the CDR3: TGCGCCAGCAGCTTGGCCGACAGCCCTGAAGCTTTCTTT. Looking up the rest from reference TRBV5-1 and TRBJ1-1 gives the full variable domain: KAGVTQTPRYLIKTRGQQVTLSCSPISGHRSVSWYQQTPGQGLQFLFEYFSETQRNKGNFPGRFSGRQFSNSRSEMNVSTLELGDSALYLCASSLADSPEAFFGQGTRLTVV.

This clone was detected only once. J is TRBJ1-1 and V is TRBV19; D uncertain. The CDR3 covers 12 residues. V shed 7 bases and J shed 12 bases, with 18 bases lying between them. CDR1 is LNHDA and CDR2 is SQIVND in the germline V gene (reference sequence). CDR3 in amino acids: CASTSVLPVPFF. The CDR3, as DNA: TGTGCCAGTACCTCGGTCCTCCCTGTACCTTTCTTT.

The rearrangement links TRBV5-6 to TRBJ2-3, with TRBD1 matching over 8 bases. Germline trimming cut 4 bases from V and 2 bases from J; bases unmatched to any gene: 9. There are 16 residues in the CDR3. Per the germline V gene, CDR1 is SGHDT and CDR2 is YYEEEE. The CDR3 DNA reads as TGTGCCAGCAGCCTACCCGGGGACAGGTACACAGATACGCAGTATTTT. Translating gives CASSLPGDRYTDTQYF.

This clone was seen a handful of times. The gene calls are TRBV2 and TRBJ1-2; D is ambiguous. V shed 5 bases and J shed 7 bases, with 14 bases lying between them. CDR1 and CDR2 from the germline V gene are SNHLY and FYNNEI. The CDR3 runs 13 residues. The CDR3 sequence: CASSPSLARGYTF. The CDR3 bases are TGTGCCAGCAGTCCCAGTTTAGCGCGTGGCTACACCTTC.

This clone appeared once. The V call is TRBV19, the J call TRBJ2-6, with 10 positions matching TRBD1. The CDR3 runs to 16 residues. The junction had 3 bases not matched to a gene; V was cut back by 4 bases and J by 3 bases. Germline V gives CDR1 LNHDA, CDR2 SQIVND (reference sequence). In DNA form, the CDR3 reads TGTGCCAGTAGTAGACAGGGGGCGGGTGGGGCCAACGTCCTGACTTTC. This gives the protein CASSRQGAGGANVLTF.

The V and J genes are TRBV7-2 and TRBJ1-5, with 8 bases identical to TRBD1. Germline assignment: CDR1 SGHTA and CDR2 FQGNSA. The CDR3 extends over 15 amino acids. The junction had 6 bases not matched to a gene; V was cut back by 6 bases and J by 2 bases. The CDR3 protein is CASRSPGGRNQPQHF. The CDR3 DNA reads TGTGCCAGCAGATCGCCAGGGGGCCGCAATCAGCCCCAGCATTTT.

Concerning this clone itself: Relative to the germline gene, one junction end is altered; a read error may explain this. CDR3 in DNA: TGTGCCACCAGCGGAGACTCGGGACTCTCCTACAATGAGCAGTTCTTC. Protein sequence: CATSGDSGLSYNEQFF. The chain has TRBV15 and TRBJ2-1, with a weak D call TRBD2 (6 bases). The germline V gene has CDR1 LNHNV and CDR2 YYDKDF (reference sequence). The CDR3 has 16 residues.

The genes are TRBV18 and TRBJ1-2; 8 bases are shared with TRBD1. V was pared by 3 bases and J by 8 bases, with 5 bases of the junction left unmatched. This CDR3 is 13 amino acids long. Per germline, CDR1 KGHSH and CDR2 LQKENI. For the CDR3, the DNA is TGTGCCAGCTCACCGGACAGGGTGCAGGGCTACACCTTC. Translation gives CASSPDRVQGYTF.

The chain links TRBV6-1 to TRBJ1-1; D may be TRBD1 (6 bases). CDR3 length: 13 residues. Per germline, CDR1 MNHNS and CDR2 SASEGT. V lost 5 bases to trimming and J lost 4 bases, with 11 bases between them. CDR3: CASSSLGGTEAFF. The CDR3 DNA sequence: TGTGCCAGCAGTTCCCTAGGGGGCACTGAAGCTTTCTTT.

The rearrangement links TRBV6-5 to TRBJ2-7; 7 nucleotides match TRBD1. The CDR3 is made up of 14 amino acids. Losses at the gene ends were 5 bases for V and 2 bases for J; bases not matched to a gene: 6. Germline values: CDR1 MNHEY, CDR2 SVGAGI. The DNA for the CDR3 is TGTGCCAGCAGTCTTACCACAGGGGCCTACGAGCAGTACGTC. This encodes CASSLTTGAYEQYV.